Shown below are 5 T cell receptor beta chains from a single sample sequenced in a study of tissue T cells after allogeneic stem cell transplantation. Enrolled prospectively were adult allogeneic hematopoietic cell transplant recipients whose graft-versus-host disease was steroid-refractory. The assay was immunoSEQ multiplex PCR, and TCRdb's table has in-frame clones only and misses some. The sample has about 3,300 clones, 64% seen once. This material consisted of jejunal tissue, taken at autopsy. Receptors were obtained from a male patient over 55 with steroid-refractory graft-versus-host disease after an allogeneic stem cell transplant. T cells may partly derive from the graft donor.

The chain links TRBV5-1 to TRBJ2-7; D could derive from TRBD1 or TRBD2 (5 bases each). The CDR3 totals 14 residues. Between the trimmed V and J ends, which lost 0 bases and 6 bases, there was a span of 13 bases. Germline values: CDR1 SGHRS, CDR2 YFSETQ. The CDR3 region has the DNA TGCGCCAGCAGCTTGGGGGGGACCCAGGCCGAGCAGTACTTC. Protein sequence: CASSLGGTQAEQYF.

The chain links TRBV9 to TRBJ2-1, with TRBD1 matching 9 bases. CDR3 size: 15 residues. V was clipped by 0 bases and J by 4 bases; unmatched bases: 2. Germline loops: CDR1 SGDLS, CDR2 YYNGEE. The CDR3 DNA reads TGTGCCAGCAGCGTAGACGGGACAGGGTACAATGAGCAGTTCTTC. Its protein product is CASSVDGTGYNEQFF. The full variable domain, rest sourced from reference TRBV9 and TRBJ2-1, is DSGVTQTPKHLITATGQRVTLRCSPRSGDLSVYWYQQSLDQGLQFLIQYYNGEERAKGNILERFSAQQFPDLHSELNLSSLELGDSALYFCASSVDGTGYNEQFFGPGTRLTVL.

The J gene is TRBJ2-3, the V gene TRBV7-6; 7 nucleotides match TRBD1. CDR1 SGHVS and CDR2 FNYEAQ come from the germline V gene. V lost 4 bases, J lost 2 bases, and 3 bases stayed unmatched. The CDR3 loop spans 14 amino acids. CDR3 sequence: CASSSGQFTDTQYF. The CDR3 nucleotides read TGTGCCAGCAGCTCGGGACAGTTCACAGATACGCAGTATTTT.

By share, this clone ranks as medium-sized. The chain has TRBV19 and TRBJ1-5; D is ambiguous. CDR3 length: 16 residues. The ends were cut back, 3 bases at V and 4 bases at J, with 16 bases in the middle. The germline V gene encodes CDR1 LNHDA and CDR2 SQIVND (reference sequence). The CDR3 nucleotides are TGTGCCAGTAGTATCTCCTGGCAAGAACTAAATCAGCCCCAGCATTTT. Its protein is CASSISWQELNQPQHF.

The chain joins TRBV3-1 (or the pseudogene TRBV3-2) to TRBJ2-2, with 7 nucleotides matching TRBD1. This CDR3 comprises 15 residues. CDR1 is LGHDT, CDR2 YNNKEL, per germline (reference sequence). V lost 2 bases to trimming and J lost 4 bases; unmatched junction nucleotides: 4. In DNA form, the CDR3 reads TGTGCCAGCAGCCAATTCCAGGGGGTCACCGGGGAGCTGTTTTTT. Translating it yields CASSQFQGVTGELFF.